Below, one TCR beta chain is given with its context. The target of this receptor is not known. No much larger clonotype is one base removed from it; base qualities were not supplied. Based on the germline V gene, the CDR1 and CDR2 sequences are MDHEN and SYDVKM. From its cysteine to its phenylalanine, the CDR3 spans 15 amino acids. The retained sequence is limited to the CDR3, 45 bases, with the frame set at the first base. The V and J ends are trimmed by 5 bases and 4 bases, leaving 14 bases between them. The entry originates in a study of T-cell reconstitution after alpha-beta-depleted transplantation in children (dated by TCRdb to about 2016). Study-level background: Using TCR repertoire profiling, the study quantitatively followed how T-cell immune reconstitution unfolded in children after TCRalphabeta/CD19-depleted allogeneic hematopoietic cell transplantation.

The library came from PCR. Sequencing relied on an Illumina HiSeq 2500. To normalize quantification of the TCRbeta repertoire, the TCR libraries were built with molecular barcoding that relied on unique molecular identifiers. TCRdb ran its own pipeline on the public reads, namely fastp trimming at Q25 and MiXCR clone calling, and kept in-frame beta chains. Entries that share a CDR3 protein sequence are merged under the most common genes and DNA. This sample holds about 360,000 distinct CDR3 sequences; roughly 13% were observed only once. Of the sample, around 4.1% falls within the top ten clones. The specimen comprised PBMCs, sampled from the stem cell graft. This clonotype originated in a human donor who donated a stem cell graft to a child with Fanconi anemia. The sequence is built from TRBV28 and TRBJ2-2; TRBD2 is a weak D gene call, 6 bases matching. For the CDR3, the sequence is CASSPPWRGTGELFF. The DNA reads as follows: TGTGCCAGCAGTCCTCCCTGGAGGGGCACCGGGGAGCTGTTTTTT.